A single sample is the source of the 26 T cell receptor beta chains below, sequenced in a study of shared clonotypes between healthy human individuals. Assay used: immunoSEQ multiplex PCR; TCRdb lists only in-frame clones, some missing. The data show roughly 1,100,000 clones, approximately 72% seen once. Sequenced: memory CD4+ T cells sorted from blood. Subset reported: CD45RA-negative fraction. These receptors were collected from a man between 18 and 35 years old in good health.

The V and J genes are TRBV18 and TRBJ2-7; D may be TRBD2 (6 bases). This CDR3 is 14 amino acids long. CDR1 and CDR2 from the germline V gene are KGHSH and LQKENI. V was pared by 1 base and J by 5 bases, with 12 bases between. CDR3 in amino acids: CASSPRDSLHEQYF. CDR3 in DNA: TGTGCCAGCTCACCACGGGACTCCCTCCACGAGCAGTACTTC.

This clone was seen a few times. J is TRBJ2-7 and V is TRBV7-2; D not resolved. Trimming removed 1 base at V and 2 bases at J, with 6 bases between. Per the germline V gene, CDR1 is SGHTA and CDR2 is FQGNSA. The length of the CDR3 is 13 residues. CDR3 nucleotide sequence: TGTGCCAGCAGCTTAGTGAGTACCTACGAGCAGTACTTC. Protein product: CASSLVSTYEQYF.

The chain's CDR3 is CASSYSGQGSSYNEQFF. CDR3 DNA sequence: TGTGCCAGCAGCTATTCAGGACAGGGGAGCTCCTACAATGAGCAGTTCTTC. The chain combines TRBV9 with TRBJ2-1, with 9 bases aligning to TRBD1. Germline lookup yields CDR1 SGDLS and CDR2 YYNGEE. This CDR3 has 17 residues. V dropped 4 bases and J dropped 0; count of bases not matched to a gene: 8.

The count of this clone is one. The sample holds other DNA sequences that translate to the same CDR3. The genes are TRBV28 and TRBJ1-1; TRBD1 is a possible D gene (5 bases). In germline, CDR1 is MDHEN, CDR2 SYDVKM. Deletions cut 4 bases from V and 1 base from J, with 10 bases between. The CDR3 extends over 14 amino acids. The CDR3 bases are TGTGCCAGCAGTTCACCGGGGGGGAACACTGAAGCTTTCTTT. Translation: CASSSPGGNTEAFF.

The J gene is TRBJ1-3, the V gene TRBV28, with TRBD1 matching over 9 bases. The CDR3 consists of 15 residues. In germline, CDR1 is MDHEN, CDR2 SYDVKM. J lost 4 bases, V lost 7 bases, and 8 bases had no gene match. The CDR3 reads CASTLTGGKGNTIYF. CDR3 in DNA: TGTGCCAGCACCTTGACAGGGGGGAAGGGAAACACCATATATTTT.

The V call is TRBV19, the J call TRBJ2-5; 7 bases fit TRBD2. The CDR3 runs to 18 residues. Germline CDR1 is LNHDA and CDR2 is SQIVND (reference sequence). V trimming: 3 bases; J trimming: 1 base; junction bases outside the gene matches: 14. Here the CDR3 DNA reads TGTGCCAGTAGTATTCAGTTCTCGGCTAGCGGTACCCAAGAGACCCAGTACTTC. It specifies CASSIQFSASGTQETQYF.

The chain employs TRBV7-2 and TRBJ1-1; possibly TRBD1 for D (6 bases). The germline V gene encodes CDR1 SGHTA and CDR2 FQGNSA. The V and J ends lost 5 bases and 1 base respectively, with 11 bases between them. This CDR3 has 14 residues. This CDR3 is CASSQGMENTEAFF. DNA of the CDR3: TGTGCCAGCAGCCAGGGGATGGAGAACACTGAAGCTTTCTTT.

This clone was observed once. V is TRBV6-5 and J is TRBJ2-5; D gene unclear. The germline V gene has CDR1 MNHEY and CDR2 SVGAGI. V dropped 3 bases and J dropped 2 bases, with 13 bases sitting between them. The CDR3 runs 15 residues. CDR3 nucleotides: TGTGCCAGCAGTTATGGAATGGGTAGGCAAGAGACCCAGTACTTC. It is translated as CASSYGMGRQETQYF.

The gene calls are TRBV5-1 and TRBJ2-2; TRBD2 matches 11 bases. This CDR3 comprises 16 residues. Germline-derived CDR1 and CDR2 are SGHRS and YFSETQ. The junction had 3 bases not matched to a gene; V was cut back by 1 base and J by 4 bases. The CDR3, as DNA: TGCGCCAGCAGCTTGACTAGCGGGGGACCCACCGGGGAGCTGTTTTTT. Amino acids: CASSLTSGGPTGELFF.

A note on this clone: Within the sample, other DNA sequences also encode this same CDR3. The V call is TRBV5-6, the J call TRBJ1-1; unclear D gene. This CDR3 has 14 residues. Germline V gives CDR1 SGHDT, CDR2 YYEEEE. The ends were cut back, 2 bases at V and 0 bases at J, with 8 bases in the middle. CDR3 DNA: TGTGCCAGCAGCTTCCGGGTTATGAACACTGAAGCTTTCTTT. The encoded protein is CASSFRVMNTEAFF. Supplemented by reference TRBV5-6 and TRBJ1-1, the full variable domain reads DAGVTQSPTHLIKTRGQQVTLRCSPKSGHDTVSWYQQALGQGPQFIFQYYEEEERQRGNFPDRFSGHQFPNYSSELNVNALLLGDSALYLCASSFRVMNTEAFFGQGTRLTVV.

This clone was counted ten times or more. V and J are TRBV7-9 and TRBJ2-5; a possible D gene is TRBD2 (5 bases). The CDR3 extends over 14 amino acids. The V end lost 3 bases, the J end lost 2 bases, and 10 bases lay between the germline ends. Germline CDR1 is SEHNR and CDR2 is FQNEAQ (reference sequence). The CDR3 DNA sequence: TGTGCCAGCAGCTTTGAAGGACTTCAAGAGACCCAGTACTTC. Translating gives CASSFEGLQETQYF.

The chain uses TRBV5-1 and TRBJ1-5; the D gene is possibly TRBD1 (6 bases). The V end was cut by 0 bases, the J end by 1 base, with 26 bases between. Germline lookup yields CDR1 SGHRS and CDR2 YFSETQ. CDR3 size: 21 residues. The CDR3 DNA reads TGCGCCAGCAGCTTGGCCAGGTCTGCAGGGGTTGTGTTGAGGAGCAATCAGCCCCAGCATTTT. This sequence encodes CASSLARSAGVVLRSNQPQHF.

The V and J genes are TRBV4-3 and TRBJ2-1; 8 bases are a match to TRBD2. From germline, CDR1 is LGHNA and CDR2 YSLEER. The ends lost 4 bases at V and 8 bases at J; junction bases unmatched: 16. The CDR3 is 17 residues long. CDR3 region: CASSRRDFLAGPDEQFF. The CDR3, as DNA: TGCGCCAGCAGCCGAAGGGATTTTTTAGCGGGACCCGATGAGCAGTTCTTC.

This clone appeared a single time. The CDR3 here is CAIGDGMNTEAFF. DNA of the CDR3: TGTGCCATCGGGGACGGTATGAACACTGAAGCTTTCTTT. The chain has TRBV10-3 and TRBJ1-1, with a weak D call TRBD1 (5 bases). Germline V gives CDR1 ENHRY, CDR2 SYGVKD. V was trimmed by 8 bases and J by 0 bases, leaving 10 bases between them. The CDR3 is 13 residues long.

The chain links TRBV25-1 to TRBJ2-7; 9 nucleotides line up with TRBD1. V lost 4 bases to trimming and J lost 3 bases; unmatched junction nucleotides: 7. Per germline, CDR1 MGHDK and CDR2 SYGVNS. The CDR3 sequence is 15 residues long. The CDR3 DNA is TGTGCCAGCAGTGCTCTGGGACAGGGCAGCTACGAGCAGTACTTC. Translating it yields CASSALGQGSYEQYF.

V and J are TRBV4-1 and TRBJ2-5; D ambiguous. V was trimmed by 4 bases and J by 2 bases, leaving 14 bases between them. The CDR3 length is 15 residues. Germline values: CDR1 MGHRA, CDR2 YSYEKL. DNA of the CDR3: TGCGCCAGCAGCCCCGAGGCTGGTCGGCAAGAGACCCAGTACTTC. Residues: CASSPEAGRQETQYF.

The CDR3 sequence is CAWRETYEQYF. The DNA of the CDR3 is TGTGCCTGGAGGGAGACCTACGAGCAGTACTTC. V and J are TRBV30 and TRBJ2-7; D remains ambiguous. Germline values: CDR1 GTSNPN, CDR2 SVGIG (reference sequence). The CDR3 extends over 11 amino acids. The V gene lost 3 bases and the J gene lost 2 bases, with 5 bases spanning the gap.

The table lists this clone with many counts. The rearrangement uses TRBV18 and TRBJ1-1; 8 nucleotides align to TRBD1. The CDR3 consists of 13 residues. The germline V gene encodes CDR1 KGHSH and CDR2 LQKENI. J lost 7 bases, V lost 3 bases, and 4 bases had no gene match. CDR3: CASSPGQGIEAFF. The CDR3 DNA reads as TGTGCCAGCTCACCTGGACAGGGCATTGAAGCTTTCTTT.

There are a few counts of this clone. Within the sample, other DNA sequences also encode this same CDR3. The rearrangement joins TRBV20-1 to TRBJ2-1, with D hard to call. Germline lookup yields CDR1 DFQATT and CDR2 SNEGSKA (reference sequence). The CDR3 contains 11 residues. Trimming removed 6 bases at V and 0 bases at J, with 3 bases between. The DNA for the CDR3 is TGCAGTGCGCCCTCCTACAATGAGCAGTTCTTC. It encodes CSAPSYNEQFF.

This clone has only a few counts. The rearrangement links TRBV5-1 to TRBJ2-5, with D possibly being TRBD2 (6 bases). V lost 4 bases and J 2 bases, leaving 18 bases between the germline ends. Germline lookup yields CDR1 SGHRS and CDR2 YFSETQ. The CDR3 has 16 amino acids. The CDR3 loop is CASSPGGVAAQETQYF. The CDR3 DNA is TGCGCCAGCAGCCCCGGAGGTGTAGCGGCACAAGAGACCCAGTACTTC.

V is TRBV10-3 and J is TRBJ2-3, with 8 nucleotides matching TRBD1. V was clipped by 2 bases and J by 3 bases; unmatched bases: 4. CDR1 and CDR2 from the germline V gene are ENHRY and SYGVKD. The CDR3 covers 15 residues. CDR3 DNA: TGTGCCATCAGTGAGACGGGACAGGCTACAGATACGCAGTATTTT. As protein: CAISETGQATDTQYF.

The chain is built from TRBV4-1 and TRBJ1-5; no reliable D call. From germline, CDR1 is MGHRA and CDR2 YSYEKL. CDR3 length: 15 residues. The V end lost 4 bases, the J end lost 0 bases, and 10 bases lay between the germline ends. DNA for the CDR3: TGCGCCAGCAGCCTAATGCCTTATAGCAATCAGCCCCAGCATTTT. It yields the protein CASSLMPYSNQPQHF.

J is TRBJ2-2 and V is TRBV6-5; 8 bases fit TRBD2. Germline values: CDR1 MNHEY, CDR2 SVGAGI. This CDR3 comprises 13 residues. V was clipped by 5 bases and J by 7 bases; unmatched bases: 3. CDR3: CASSTGTSGELFF. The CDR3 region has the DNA TGTGCCAGCAGTACCGGGACTAGCGGGGAGCTGTTTTTT.

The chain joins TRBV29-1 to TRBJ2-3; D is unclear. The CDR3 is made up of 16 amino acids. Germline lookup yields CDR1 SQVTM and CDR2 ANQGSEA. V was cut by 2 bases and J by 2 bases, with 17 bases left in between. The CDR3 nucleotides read TGCAGCGTTGAAACTTCTACTGGAAGGGACACAGATACGCAGTATTTT. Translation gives CSVETSTGRDTDTQYF.

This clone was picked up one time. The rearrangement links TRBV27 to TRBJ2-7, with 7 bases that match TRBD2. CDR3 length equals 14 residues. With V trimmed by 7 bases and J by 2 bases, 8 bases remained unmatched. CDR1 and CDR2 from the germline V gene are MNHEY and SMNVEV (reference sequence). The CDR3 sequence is CASKGGGTAYEQYF. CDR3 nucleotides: TGTGCCAGCAAGGGCGGGGGAACAGCCTACGAGCAGTACTTC.

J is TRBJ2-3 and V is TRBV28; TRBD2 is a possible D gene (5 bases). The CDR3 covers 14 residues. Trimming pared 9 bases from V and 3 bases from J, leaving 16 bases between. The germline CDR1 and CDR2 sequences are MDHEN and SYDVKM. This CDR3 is CASSRDVGTDTQYF. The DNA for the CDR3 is TGTGCCAGTAGCCGGGATGTTGGGACAGATACGCAGTATTTT.